Listed here are 19 T cell receptor beta chains from one sample, sequenced in a study of cytomegalovirus exposure and HLA in healthy donors. Primers: 60 Vbeta forward and 13 Jbeta reverse. Assay used: immunoSEQ multiplex PCR; TCRdb lists only in-frame clones, some missing. This sample has 100,000 or so clones; over 65% occur once, and the top ten carry roughly 2.6%. The sequencing input was PBMCs. The receptors originated from a female donor in good health and CMV-seronegative.

CDR3 DNA sequence: TGCGCCAGCAGAGAAGACAGGGTGAATTCACCCCTCCACTTT. It codes for CASREDRVNSPLHF. The chain has TRBV5-1 and TRBJ1-6; 7 bases fit TRBD1. Germline CDR1 is SGHRS and CDR2 is YFSETQ. The CDR3 runs 14 residues. The junction had 6 bases not matched to a gene; V was cut back by 5 bases and J by 7 bases.

The CDR3 DNA reads TGTGCCTGGAGACCTAGACAGGGGGCCTTTAAAGAGACCCAGTACTTC. Translating it yields CAWRPRQGAFKETQYF. This chain connects TRBV30 to TRBJ2-5; TRBD1 aligns across 10 bases. The CDR3 spans 16 residues. J lost 3 bases, V lost 3 bases, and 10 bases had no gene match. CDR1 and CDR2 (germline): GTSNPN, SVGIG (reference sequence).

V usage is TRBV6-1 and J usage is TRBJ1-6; D ambiguous. The germline CDR1 and CDR2 sequences are MNHNS and SASEGT. Trimming took off 7 bases at V and 7 bases at J, with 5 bases between the two ends. This CDR3 region has 11 residues. CDR3 region: CASTLNSPLHF. The CDR3 DNA reads TGTGCCAGCACCCTAAATTCACCCCTCCACTTT.

V usage is TRBV9 and J usage is TRBJ2-7; D not resolved. The germline V gene has CDR1 SGDLS and CDR2 YYNGEE. The CDR3 consists of 12 residues. V was shortened by 3 bases and J by 2 bases, with 6 bases between the two germline ends. CDR3 amino acids: CASSDNTYEQYF. The CDR3 DNA follows: TGTGCCAGCAGCGATAACACCTACGAGCAGTACTTC. Full variable domain (rest looked up from reference TRBV9 and TRBJ2-7): DSGVTQTPKHLITATGQRVTLRCSPRSGDLSVYWYQQSLDQGLQFLIQYYNGEERAKGNILERFSAQQFPDLHSELNLSSLELGDSALYFCASSDNTYEQYFGPGTRLTVT.

This clone was seen a handful of times. The gene calls are TRBV16 and TRBJ1-3; 8 bases agree with TRBD1. The CDR3 contains 16 residues. Germline V gene sequence: CDR1 KGHSY, CDR2 FQNENV. The trim removed 1 base at V and 6 bases at J, leaving 8 bases unmatched. DNA of the CDR3: TGTGCCAGCAGCCAATTGGCGAGCCAGGGGGCAAACACCATATATTTT. Protein sequence: CASSQLASQGANTIYF.

The gene calls are TRBV27 and TRBJ2-7; perhaps TRBD2 as D (7 bases). The CDR3 totals 15 residues. V lost 4 bases, J lost 0 bases, and 13 bases lay in between. Germline CDR1 and CDR2: MNHEY and SMNVEV (reference sequence). The chain's CDR3 is CASSSRGGGSYEQYF. The CDR3 DNA reads as TGTGCCAGCAGTTCCCGGGGAGGGGGCTCCTACGAGCAGTACTTC.

This CDR3 is CASSSGQGFRAGELFF. CDR3 sequence (DNA): TGTGCCAGCAGTTCCGGACAGGGCTTTAGGGCCGGGGAGCTGTTTTTT. V and J are TRBV7-9 and TRBJ2-2; 8 bases agree with TRBD1. Germline V lookup: CDR1 SEHNR, CDR2 FQNEAQ (reference sequence). Germline trimming cut 6 bases from V and 6 bases from J; bases unmatched to any gene: 12. The CDR3 contains 16 residues. Looking up the rest from reference TRBV7-9 and TRBJ2-2 gives the full variable domain: DTGVSQNPRHKITKRGQNVTFRCDPISEHNRLYWYRQTLGQGPEFLTYFQNEAQLEKSRLLSDRFSAERPKGSFSTLEIQRTEQGDSAMYLCASSSGQGFRAGELFFGEGSRLTVL.

The V and J genes are TRBV7-9 and TRBJ1-5; no firm D call. Germline CDR1 is SEHNR and CDR2 is FQNEAQ (reference sequence). Trimming removed 3 bases from V and 3 bases from J, with 12 bases in between. CDR3 size: 15 residues. In nucleotides, the CDR3 is TGTGCCAGCAGCTTGGATGGGCGCCTCAATCAGCCCCAGCATTTT. Translation: CASSLDGRLNQPQHF.

The chain has TRBV29-1 and TRBJ1-2; 9 bases align to TRBD1. The germline V gene has CDR1 SQVTM and CDR2 ANQGSEA. The CDR3 loop spans 12 amino acids. The V gene end was trimmed by 8 bases and the J gene end by 6 bases; junction bases not matched to a gene: 7. The CDR3 sequence is CSLHRGQDGYTF. The CDR3 bases are TGCAGCCTTCACAGGGGGCAGGATGGCTACACCTTC.

The V and J genes are TRBV5-3 and TRBJ2-7, with TRBD2 matching over 8 bases. TRBV5-3 is sorted into the ORF group, with uncertain function. The CDR3 is 15 amino acids. Losses at the gene ends were 4 bases for V and 3 bases for J; bases not matched to a gene: 9. As DNA, the CDR3 is TGTGCCAGAAGCCCCGGGGGGGCCGTTGTCTACGAGCAGTACTTC. Protein sequence: CARSPGGAVVYEQYF.

On this clone itself: A read error may produce the germline difference seen at one junction end. This chain uses TRBV7-9 with TRBJ1-1, with D unresolved. The CDR3 consists of 12 residues. Germline-derived CDR1 and CDR2 are SEHNR and FQNEAQ (reference sequence). In nucleotides, the CDR3 is TGTTCCAGCGACGGAGGGAACACTGAAGCTTTCTTT. Residues: CSSDGGNTEAFF. Drawing the rest from reference TRBV7-9 and TRBJ1-1, the complete variable domain is DTGVSQNPRHKITKRGQNVTFRCDPISEHNRLYWYRQTLGQGPEFLTYFQNEAQLEKSRLLSDRFSAERPKGSFSTLEIQRTEQGDSAMYLCSSDGGNTEAFFGQGTRLTVV.

This chain joins TRBV5-1 and TRBJ2-1; tentative D call: TRBD1 (5 bases). V was pared by 4 bases and J by 3 bases, with 11 bases between. CDR1 and CDR2 from the germline V gene are SGHRS and YFSETQ. This CDR3 contains 14 residues. The CDR3 protein is CASSPLTGYNEQFF. Here the CDR3 DNA reads TGCGCCAGCAGCCCACTCACAGGCTACAATGAGCAGTTCTTC. Looking up the rest from reference TRBV5-1 and TRBJ2-1 gives the full variable domain: KAGVTQTPRYLIKTRGQQVTLSCSPISGHRSVSWYQQTPGQGLQFLFEYFSETQRNKGNFPGRFSGRQFSNSRSEMNVSTLELGDSALYLCASSPLTGYNEQFFGPGTRLTVL.

V gene TRBV14 combines with J gene TRBJ2-1, with D maybe TRBD2 (6 bases). V dropped 1 base and J dropped 9 bases, with 22 bases sitting between them. This CDR3 is 17 amino acids long. The V gene's germline CDR1 is SGHDN and CDR2 FVKESK. The CDR3 region has the DNA TGTGCCAGCAGCCAAGCTACCGGCGGGGATCCTTCTCGTGAGCAGTTCTTC. Translated: CASSQATGGDPSREQFF. Combining the CDR3 with reference TRBV14 and TRBJ2-1 gives the whole variable domain EAGVTQFPSHSVIEKGQTVTLRCDPISGHDNLYWYRRVMGKEIKFLLHFVKESKQDESGMPNNRFLAERTGGTYSTLKVQPAELEDSGVYFCASSQATGGDPSREQFFGPGTRLTVL.

This rearrangement joins TRBV6-1 to TRBJ2-7; weak D call: TRBD1 (8 bases). The CDR3 length is 15 residues. The ends were cut back, 1 base at V and 2 bases at J, with 12 bases in the middle. Germline CDR1 reads MNHNS; CDR2 reads SASEGT. CDR3 nucleotide sequence: TGTGCCAGCAGTGAAGACAGGGGGGGAACCTACGAGCAGTACTTC. This sequence encodes CASSEDRGGTYEQYF.

This clone was seen a single time. The chain joins TRBV6-1 to TRBJ2-7; D gene ambiguous. Looked up from germline, CDR1 is MNHNS and CDR2 is SASEGT. Deletions cut 6 bases from V and 4 bases from J, with 16 bases between. The CDR3 covers 14 residues. The CDR3 protein is CASRAGLIFYEQYF. The DNA of the CDR3 is TGTGCCAGCAGGGCTGGTCTCATATTTTACGAGCAGTACTTC.

The chain is built from TRBV11-2 and TRBJ1-3; D is possibly TRBD1 (5 bases). Germline CDR1 reads SGHAT; CDR2 reads FQNNGV. This CDR3 is built from 17 residues. V lost 0 bases, J lost 0 bases, and 12 bases lay in between. CDR3 nucleotides: TGTGCCAGCAGCTTAGATCGGGGGGGGATCTCTGGAAACACCATATATTTT. It yields the protein CASSLDRGGISGNTIYF.

The sample holds a few counts of this clone. The chain is built from TRBV13 and TRBJ1-1; D remains unclear. Germline V gene sequence: CDR1 PRHDT, CDR2 FYEKMQ (reference sequence). This CDR3 has 14 residues. Trimming removed 6 bases from V and 4 bases from J, with 15 bases in between. CDR3 loop: CASRVSDNPTEAFF. CDR3 in DNA: TGTGCCAGCAGGGTAAGTGACAATCCCACTGAAGCTTTCTTT.

The chain employs TRBV2 and TRBJ1-1, with D possibly TRBD1 on 5 matching bases. The CDR3 extends over 11 amino acids. Per germline, CDR1 SNHLY and CDR2 FYNNEI. V dropped 6 bases and J dropped 4 bases, with 6 bases sitting between them. CDR3 in amino acids: CASRTATEAFF. The CDR3 DNA follows: TGTGCCAGCAGGACAGCCACTGAAGCTTTCTTT. Complete variable domain (other parts from reference TRBV2 and TRBJ1-1): EPEVTQTPSHQVTQMGQEVILRCVPISNHLYFYWYRQILGQKVEFLVSFYNNEISEKSEIFDDQFSVERPDGSNFTLKIRSTKLEDSAMYFCASRTATEAFFGQGTRLTVV.

The chain uses TRBV5-4 and TRBJ2-2; unclear D gene. Germline CDR1 and CDR2: SGHNT and YYREEE (reference sequence). V shed 3 bases and J shed 5 bases, with 5 bases lying between them. The length of the CDR3 is 12 residues. The CDR3 region is CASSSRTGELFF. In DNA form, the CDR3 reads TGTGCCAGCAGCTCTAGGACCGGGGAGCTGTTTTTT.